This T cell receptor beta chain originates from a study of a mutant IDH1 vaccine in newly diagnosed glioma. At the level of the study: Pretreatment consisted of radiotherapy, temozolomide, or both, with most receiving both.

General study findings and limits: Variations in leading peripheral T cell clonotypes appeared to have no connection with pseudoprogression.

Comment on this clone: Its matching antigen is unknown.

The sample's time point: baseline, week 1 (first vaccination visit). Sample treatment: pre-vaccination baseline after standard-of-care therapy. Those who donated had recent WHO grade 3 or 4 IDH1-mutant, ATRX-lost astrocytomas. With 2 bases removed from V and 5 bases from J, the gap between germline ends came to 15 bases. Per the germline V gene, CDR1 is LGHNT and CDR2 is FRNRAP. This CDR3 contains 15 residues. Repertoires were generated with immunoSEQ multiplex PCR, while TCRdb's copy carries only in-frame clones and drops some. Of around 87,000 clones detected, 83% appear once; the ten largest clones hold 7.4%.

The source was PBMCs, collected from a glioma patient treated with radiotherapy, temozolomide or both. This clonotype was obtained from a woman aged 50 to 60 with glioma. The V gene is TRBV12-5, the J gene TRBJ1-1; D remains unclear. The chain's CDR3 is CASGLPPEVGTEAFF. The DNA for the CDR3 is TGTGCTAGTGGTTTGCCCCCGGAGGTCGGAACTGAAGCTTTCTTT.